The clone carrying this T cell receptor beta chain was observed a single time. Its antigen remains unidentified. The table came from immunoSEQ multiplex PCR; TCRdb's copy has only in-frame clones and leaves some out. The top ten clones hold 3% to 4% of a sample with 300,000 to 450,000 clones, 70% to 90% of them seen once. These data are taken from a study of Ad26.COV2.S vaccination and SARS-CoV-2 variants. Study-wide background: The authors gave Ad26.COV2.S intramuscularly, either once or twice 56 days apart. Study findings and constraints: Analyses that measured TCR breadth and depth may have underestimated total T cell responses. Substantial breadth was reportedly displayed by spike-specific CD8+ and CD4+ T cell responses after vaccination.

Deletions cut 5 bases from V and 0 bases from J, with 8 bases between. The CDR3 has 12 amino acids. From germline, CDR1 is SQVTM and CDR2 ANQGSEA. Noted treatment: 15 to 20 received Ad26.COV2.S at low or high dose, single or two shots; a few received placebo; per-sample allocation not given. Vaccine and placebo recipients were sampled on day 63 after the first injection. Adults aged 18-55 years in Boston included the donor. The material was peripheral blood, obtained in a trial of Ad26.COV2.S vaccine versus placebo. V and J are TRBV29-1 and TRBJ2-7; D unclear. The origin of this receptor is a person aged 18-65 years who received the Ad26.COV2.S COVID-19 vaccine or a placebo. The CDR3 region has the DNA TGCAGCGTTCTCAGGAGCTCCTACGAGCAGTACTTC. This gives the protein CSVLRSSYEQYF.